These 13 T cell receptor beta chains came from one sample sequenced in a study of beta chain features in type 1 diabetes (dated by TCRdb to the late 2010s). Library preparation was by the immunoSEQ multiplex PCR assay. The entire amount of isolated RNA was reverse transcribed using the High Capacity cDNA Reverse Transcription Kit, so the sequenced TCRB transcripts were expressed ones. Here the immuneACCESS table is served through TCRdb, limited to in-frame sequences with V and J called. Missing clones are a known gap in these copies; in checked studies unresolved V genes cover under half, and the rest lacks a known reason. The sample contains roughly 120,000 clones, roughly 43% of them found a single time. 0.065% of the sample is taken by the ten largest. Sequencing input: stem cell memory CD4+ T cells from blood. This sample's cell subset or site label indicates: stem cell-like memory CD4+ T cells. The receptors originated from a woman aged 18 to 35 in good health.

The V and J genes are TRBV18 and TRBJ2-1; TRBD1 matches at 12 bases. V lost 2 bases, J lost 8 bases, and 7 bases stayed unmatched. This CDR3 has 16 amino acids. CDR1 KGHSH and CDR2 LQKENI come from the germline V gene. CDR3 amino acids: CASSPSWDRGLDEQFF. DNA for the CDR3: TGTGCCAGCTCACCATCATGGGACAGGGGGCTCGATGAGCAGTTCTTC.

The chain employs TRBV5-1 and TRBJ1-4, with 7 bases matching TRBD1. CDR1 is SGHRS and CDR2 is YFSETQ in the germline V gene. This CDR3 comprises 18 residues. After removal of 0 bases from V and 6 bases from J, the junction contained 14 bases not matched to a gene. CDR3 protein: CASSLAADRLPRHEKLFF. CDR3 nucleotides: TGCGCCAGCAGCTTGGCAGCGGACAGGCTACCGAGGCATGAAAAACTGTTTTTT.

This sequence joins TRBV15 and TRBJ1-5; no firm D call. Germline V gene data show CDR1 as LNHNV and CDR2 as YYDKDF (reference sequence). Trimming removed 3 bases from V and 2 bases from J, with 17 bases in between. The CDR3 runs 17 residues. CDR3 nucleotide sequence: TGTGCCACCAGCAGGGGTTCGACTCCCTGGGGCAATCAGCCCCAGCATTTT. Encoded protein: CATSRGSTPWGNQPQHF.

This chain links TRBV28 with TRBJ2-1, with 8 bases lining up with TRBD2. Germline CDR1 is MDHEN and CDR2 is SYDVKM. CDR3 length: 17 residues. The V gene end was trimmed by 5 bases and the J gene end by 3 bases; junction bases not matched to a gene: 12. In DNA, the CDR3 is TGTGCCAGCAGTCCTTCGGGACTAGTTCAATTCTACAATGAGCAGTTCTTC. Its protein product is CASSPSGLVQFYNEQFF.

This chain connects TRBV4-2 to TRBJ1-5; TRBD1 might be the D (5 bases). The germline gives CDR1 LGHNA, CDR2 YNFKEQ. Trimming took 0 bases from V and 8 from J, leaving 17 bases between them. This CDR3 has 16 amino acids. The DNA of the CDR3 is TGTGCCAGCAGCCAAGATGCCAGGGTGGAATTGGAGCCCCAGCATTTT. Protein: CASSQDARVELEPQHF.

This chain uses TRBV28 with TRBJ2-5; TRBD1 matches 7 bases. With V trimmed by 5 bases and J by 0 bases, 9 bases remained unmatched. The CDR3 covers 16 residues. Germline values: CDR1 MDHEN, CDR2 SYDVKM. CDR3 protein: CASSRVRQGYQETQYF. CDR3 sequence (DNA): TGTGCCAGCAGTAGGGTGAGACAGGGATACCAAGAGACCCAGTACTTC.

The CDR3 DNA reads as TGTGCCAGCAGCTTAAGACTAGCGGGAGGGCCGATAGATACGCAGTATTTT. It codes for CASSLRLAGGPIDTQYF. The chain combines TRBV7-2 with TRBJ2-3; TRBD2 agrees at 14 bases. V shed 2 bases and J 5 bases; nucleotides not matched to a gene: 6. The CDR3 has 17 amino acids. CDR1 and CDR2 (germline): SGHTA, FQGNSA.

The chain combines TRBV5-1 with TRBJ1-1; 7 bases align to TRBD1. There are 15 residues in the CDR3. V was pared by 1 base and J by 1 base, with 4 bases of the junction left unmatched. CDR1 SGHRS and CDR2 YFSETQ come from the germline V gene. The CDR3 here is CASSLMQGGNTEAFF. CDR3 nucleotides: TGCGCCAGCAGCTTGATGCAGGGGGGGAACACTGAAGCTTTCTTT. Variable domain in full (rest from reference TRBV5-1 and TRBJ1-1): KAGVTQTPRYLIKTRGQQVTLSCSPISGHRSVSWYQQTPGQGLQFLFEYFSETQRNKGNFPGRFSGRQFSNSRSEMNVSTLELGDSALYLCASSLMQGGNTEAFFGQGTRLTVV.

V usage is TRBV20-1 and J usage is TRBJ2-5; D unclear. V was trimmed by 5 bases and J by 2 bases, leaving 3 bases between them. The germline CDR1 and CDR2 sequences are DFQATT and SNEGSKA (reference sequence). CDR3 length: 10 residues. The CDR3 here is CSALQETQYF. DNA for the CDR3: TGCAGTGCTCTTCAAGAGACCCAGTACTTC.

V and J are TRBV19 and TRBJ1-5, with TRBD1 as a possible D gene (6 bases). The germline V and J ends were trimmed by 10 bases and 5 bases, with 18 bases remaining between them. Germline CDR1 and CDR2: LNHDA and SQIVND (reference sequence). This CDR3 comprises 14 residues. In nucleotides, the CDR3 is TGTGCCACTTCCAATGACAGGACTTATCAGCCCCAGCATTTT. The encoded protein is CATSNDRTYQPQHF.

This chain uses TRBV5-5 with TRBJ2-2, with 7 bases fitting TRBD1. After removal of 3 bases from V and 10 bases from J, the junction contained 9 bases not matched to a gene. The CDR3 has 14 residues. CDR1 and CDR2 (germline): SGHKS, YYEKEE (reference sequence). The CDR3 DNA reads TGTGCCAGCAGCTCCCCGGGACAGCTCGTGGAGCTGTTTTTT. It translates to CASSSPGQLVELFF.

The count of this clone is one. This chain uses TRBV5-1 with TRBJ2-1; 8 bases map to TRBD1. With 1 base clipped from V and 9 bases from J, the junction kept 12 bases outside the gene matches. Germline V gene lookup returns CDR1 SGHRS and CDR2 YFSETQ. CDR3 length: 16 residues. In nucleotides, the CDR3 is TGCGCCAGCAGCTTGCCCGGGACAGGTCGGTCCAGTGAGCAGTTCTTC. Translation: CASSLPGTGRSSEQFF. Combining the CDR3 with reference TRBV5-1 and TRBJ2-1 gives the whole variable domain KAGVTQTPRYLIKTRGQQVTLSCSPISGHRSVSWYQQTPGQGLQFLFEYFSETQRNKGNFPGRFSGRQFSNSRSEMNVSTLELGDSALYLCASSLPGTGRSSEQFFGPGTRLTVL.

The rearrangement uses TRBV5-1 and TRBJ1-6; D possibly corresponds to TRBD1 (5 bases). This CDR3 region has 14 residues. CDR1 is SGHRS and CDR2 is YFSETQ in the germline V gene. V was shortened by 4 bases and J by 9 bases, with 14 bases between the two germline ends. As DNA, the CDR3 is TGCGCCAGCAGCGTCGCGGCAGGGTCTTCACCCCTCCACTTT. Residues: CASSVAAGSSPLHF.